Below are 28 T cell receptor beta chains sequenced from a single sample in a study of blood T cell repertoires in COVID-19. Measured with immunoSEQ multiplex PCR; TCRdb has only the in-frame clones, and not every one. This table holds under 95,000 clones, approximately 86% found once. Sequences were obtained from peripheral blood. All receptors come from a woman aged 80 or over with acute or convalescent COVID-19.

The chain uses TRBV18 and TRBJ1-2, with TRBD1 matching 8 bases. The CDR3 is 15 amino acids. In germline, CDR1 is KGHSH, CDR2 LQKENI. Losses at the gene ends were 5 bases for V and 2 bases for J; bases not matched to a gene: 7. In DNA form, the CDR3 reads TGTGCCAGCTCATCGAACGGACAGGGAAACTATGGCTACACCTTC. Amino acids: CASSSNGQGNYGYTF.

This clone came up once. DNA of the CDR3: TGTGCCAGTAGTATGCTCAAAACGAGGGTCTCTGGAAACACCATATATTTT. Amino acids: CASSMLKTRVSGNTIYF. The J gene is TRBJ1-3, the V gene TRBV19; no reliable D call. Trimming pared 3 bases from V and 0 bases from J, leaving 15 bases between. The CDR3 covers 17 residues. Germline loops: CDR1 LNHDA, CDR2 SQIVND (reference sequence).

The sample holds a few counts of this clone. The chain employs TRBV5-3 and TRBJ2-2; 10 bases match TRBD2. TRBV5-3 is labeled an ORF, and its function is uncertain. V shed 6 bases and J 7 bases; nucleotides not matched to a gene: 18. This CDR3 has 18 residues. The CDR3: CARNVRASGGLTGGELFF. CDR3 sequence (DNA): TGTGCCAGAAACGTTAGGGCTAGCGGGGGCCTTACGGGCGGGGAGCTGTTTTTT.

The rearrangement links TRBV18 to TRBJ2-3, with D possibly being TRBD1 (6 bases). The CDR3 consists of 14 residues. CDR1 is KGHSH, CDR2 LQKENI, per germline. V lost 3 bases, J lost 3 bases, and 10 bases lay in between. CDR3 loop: CASSPLQGTDTQYF. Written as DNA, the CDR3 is TGTGCCAGCTCACCTTTGCAGGGGACAGATACGCAGTATTTT.

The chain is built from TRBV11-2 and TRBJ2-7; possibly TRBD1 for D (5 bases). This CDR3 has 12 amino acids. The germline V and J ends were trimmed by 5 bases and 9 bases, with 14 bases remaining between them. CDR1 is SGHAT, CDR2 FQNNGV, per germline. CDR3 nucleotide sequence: TGTGCCAGCAGCCAGAAGCAGGGTTTGCAGTACTTC. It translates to CASSQKQGLQYF. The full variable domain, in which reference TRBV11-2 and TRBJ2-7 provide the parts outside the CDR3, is EAGVAQSPRYKIIEKRQSVAFWCNPISGHATLYWYQQILGQGPKLLIQFQNNGVVDDSQLPKDRFSAERLKGVDSTLKIQPAKLEDSAVYLCASSQKQGLQYFGPGTRLTVT.

The DNA of the CDR3 is TGTGCCAGCAGGCGGACAGGGGAGGAGACCCAGTACTTC. Protein product: CASRRTGEETQYF. The rearrangement joins TRBV27 to TRBJ2-5; 9 bases are a match to TRBD1. V trimming: 6 bases; J trimming: 5 bases; junction bases outside the gene matches: 4. The CDR3 consists of 13 residues. Germline-derived CDR1 and CDR2 are MNHEY and SMNVEV (reference sequence).

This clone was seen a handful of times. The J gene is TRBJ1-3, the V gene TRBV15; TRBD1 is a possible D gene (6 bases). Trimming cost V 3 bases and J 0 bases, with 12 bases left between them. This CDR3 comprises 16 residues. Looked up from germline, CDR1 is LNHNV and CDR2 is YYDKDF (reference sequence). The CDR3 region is CATSRPTGISGNTIYF. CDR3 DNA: TGTGCCACCAGCAGGCCCACAGGGATCTCTGGAAACACCATATATTTT.

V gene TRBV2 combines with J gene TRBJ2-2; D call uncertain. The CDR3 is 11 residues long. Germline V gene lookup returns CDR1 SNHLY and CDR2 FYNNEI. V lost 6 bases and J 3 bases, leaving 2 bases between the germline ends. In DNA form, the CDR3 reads TGTGCCAGCAGCTACACCGGGGAGCTGTTTTTT. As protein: CASSYTGELFF.

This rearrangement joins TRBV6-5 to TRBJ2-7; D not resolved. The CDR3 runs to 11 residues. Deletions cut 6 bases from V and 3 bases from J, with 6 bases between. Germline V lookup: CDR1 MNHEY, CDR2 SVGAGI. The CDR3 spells CASSQNYEQYF. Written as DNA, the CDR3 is TGTGCCAGCAGCCAAAACTACGAGCAGTACTTC.

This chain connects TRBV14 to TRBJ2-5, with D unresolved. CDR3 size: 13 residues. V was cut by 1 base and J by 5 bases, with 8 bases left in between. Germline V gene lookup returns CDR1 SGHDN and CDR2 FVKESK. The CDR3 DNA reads TGTGCCAGCAGCCAAGGAGTCGGTGAGACCCAGTACTTC. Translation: CASSQGVGETQYF.

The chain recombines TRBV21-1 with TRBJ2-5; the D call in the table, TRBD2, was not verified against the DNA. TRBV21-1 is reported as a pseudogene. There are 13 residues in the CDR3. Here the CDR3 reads CASLAGDRETQYF. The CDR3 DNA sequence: TGTGCCAGCTTAGCGGGAGACCGGGAGACCCAGTACTTC.

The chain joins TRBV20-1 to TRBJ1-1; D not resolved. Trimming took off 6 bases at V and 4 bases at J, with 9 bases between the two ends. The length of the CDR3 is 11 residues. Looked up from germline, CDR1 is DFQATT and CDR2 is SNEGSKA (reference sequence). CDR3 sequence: CSAKKSTEAFF. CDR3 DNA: TGCAGTGCCAAAAAGAGCACTGAAGCTTTCTTT.

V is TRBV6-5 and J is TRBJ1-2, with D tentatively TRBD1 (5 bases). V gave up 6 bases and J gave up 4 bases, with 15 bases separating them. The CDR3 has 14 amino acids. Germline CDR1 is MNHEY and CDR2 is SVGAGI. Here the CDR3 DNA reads TGTGCCAGCAGGGGGCAGTGGGGTGGCTATGGCTACACCTTC. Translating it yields CASRGQWGGYGYTF.

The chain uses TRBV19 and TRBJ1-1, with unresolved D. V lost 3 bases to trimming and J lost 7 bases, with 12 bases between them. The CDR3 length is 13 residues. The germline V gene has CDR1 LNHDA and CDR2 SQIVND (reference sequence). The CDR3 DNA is TGTGCCAGTAGTATTTCCGAACGCGATGAAGCTTTCTTT. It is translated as CASSISERDEAFF.

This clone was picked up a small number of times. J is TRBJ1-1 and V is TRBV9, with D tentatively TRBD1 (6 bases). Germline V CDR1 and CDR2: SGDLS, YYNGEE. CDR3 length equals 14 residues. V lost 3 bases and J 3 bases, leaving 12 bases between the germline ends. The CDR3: CASSAQGLDTEAFF. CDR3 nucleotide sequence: TGTGCCAGCAGCGCACAGGGATTGGACACTGAAGCTTTCTTT.

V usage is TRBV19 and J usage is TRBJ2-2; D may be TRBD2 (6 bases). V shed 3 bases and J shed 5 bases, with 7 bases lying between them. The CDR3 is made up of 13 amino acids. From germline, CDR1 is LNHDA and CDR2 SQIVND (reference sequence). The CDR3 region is CASSMAGTGELFF. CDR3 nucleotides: TGTGCCAGTAGTATGGCGGGAACCGGGGAGCTGTTTTTT.

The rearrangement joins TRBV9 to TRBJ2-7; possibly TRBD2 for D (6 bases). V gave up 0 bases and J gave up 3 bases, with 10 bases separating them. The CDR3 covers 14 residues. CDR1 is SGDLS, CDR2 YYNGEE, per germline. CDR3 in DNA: TGTGCCAGCAGCGTAGGAGGCGGGGTCTACGAGCAGTACTTC. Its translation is CASSVGGGVYEQYF.

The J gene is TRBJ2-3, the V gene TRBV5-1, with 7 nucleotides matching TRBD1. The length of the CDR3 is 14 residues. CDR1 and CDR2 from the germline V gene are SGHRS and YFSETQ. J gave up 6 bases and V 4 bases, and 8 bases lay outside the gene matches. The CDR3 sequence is CASSQLTGHDTQYF. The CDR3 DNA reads TGCGCCAGCAGCCAACTGACAGGGCACGATACGCAGTATTTT.

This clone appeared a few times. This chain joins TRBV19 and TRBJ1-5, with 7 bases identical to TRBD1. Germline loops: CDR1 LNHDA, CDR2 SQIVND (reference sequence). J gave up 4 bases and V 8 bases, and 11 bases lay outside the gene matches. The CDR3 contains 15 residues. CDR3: CASHLRQGTNQPQHF. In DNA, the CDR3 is TGTGCCAGTCACCTAAGACAGGGCACTAATCAGCCCCAGCATTTT.

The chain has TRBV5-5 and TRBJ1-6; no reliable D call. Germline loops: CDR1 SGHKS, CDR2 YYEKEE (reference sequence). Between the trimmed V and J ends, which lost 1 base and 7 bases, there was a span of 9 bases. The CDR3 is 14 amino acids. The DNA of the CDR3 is TGTGCCAGCAGCTTGCTGGTTAGAAATTCACCCCTCCACTTT. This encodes CASSLLVRNSPLHF.

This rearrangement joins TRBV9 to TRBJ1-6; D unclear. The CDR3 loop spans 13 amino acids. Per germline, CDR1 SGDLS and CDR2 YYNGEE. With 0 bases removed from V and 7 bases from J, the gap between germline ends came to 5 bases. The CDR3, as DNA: TGTGCCAGCAGCGTAGCAGGAAATTCACCCCTCCACTTT. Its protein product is CASSVAGNSPLHF.

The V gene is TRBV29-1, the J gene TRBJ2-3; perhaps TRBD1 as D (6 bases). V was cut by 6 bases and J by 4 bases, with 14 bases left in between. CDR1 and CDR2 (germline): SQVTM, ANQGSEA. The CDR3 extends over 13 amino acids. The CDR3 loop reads CSVKLQGPDTQYF. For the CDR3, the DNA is TGCAGCGTCAAATTGCAGGGGCCAGATACGCAGTATTTT.

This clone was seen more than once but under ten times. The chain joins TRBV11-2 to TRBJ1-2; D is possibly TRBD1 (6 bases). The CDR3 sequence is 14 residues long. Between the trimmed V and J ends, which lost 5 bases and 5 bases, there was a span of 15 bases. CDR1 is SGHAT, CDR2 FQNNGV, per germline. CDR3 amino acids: CASSAQTGGYGYTF. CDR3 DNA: TGTGCCAGCAGCGCACAGACAGGCGGGTATGGCTACACCTTC.

The CDR3 spells CASSFSGVGYTF. CDR3 DNA: TGTGCCAGCAGTTTTTCAGGGGTAGGCTACACCTTC. This chain connects TRBV12-3 or TRBV12-4 to TRBJ1-2; TRBD1 might be the D (6 bases). The CDR3 has 12 residues. The V and J ends lost 3 bases and 8 bases respectively, with 10 bases between them.

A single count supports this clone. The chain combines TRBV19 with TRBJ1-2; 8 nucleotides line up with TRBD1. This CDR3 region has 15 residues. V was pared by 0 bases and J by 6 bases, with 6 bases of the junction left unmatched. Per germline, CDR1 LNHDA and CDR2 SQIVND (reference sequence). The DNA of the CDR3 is TGTGCCAGTAGTATAGACCCAACGGACAGGGATGGCTACACCTTC. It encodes CASSIDPTDRDGYTF.

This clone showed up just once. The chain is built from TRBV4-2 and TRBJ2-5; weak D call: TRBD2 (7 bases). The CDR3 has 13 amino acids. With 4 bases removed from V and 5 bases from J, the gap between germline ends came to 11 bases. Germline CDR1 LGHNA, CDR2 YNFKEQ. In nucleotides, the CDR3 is TGTGCCAGCAGCCCGGGGAGGGGGGAGACCCAGTACTTC. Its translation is CASSPGRGETQYF.

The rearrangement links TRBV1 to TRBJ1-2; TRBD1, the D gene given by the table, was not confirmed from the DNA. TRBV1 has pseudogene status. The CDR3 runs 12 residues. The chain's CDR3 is CNSETEPYGYTF. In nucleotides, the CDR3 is TGCAACTCAGAGACAGAACCCTATGGCTACACCTTC.

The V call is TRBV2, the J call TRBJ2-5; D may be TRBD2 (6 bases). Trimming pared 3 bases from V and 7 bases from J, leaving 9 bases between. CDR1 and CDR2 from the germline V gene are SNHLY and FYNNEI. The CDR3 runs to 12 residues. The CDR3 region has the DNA TGTGCCAGCAGTGAGGGGCGGGGGACCCAGTACTTC. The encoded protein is CASSEGRGTQYF.